These 15 T cell receptor beta chains share one sample of origin, sequenced in a study of blood T cell repertoires in COVID-19 (TCRdb year 2020). Receptors were amplified or captured by the immunoSEQ multiplex PCR assay. As stored in TCRdb, this immuneACCESS dataset retains in-frame rearrangements with V and J assigned. A fraction of the clones does not appear; measured against another copy, unresolved V genes explain less than half of the discrepancy, and the remainder lacks a known reason. The sample contains 170,000 or so clones, roughly 87% of them found a single time. The top ten clones comprise more than 6.5% of the sample. Material for sequencing was PBMCs or T cells enriched from blood (not recorded which). The receptors come from a woman in her 50s who had recovered from COVID-19.

The chain recombines TRBV5-4 with TRBJ2-1; possibly TRBD1 for D (6 bases). Germline lookup yields CDR1 SGHNT and CDR2 YYREEE (reference sequence). The CDR3 is 14 amino acids. V was clipped by 4 bases and J by 1 base, with 9 bases between them. The CDR3 DNA reads TGTGCCAGCAGCCAGACAGGTTCCTACAATGAGCAGTTCTTC. This codes for CASSQTGSYNEQFF.

This rearrangement joins TRBV6-1 to TRBJ1-4; 8 bases fit TRBD1. V lost 1 base to trimming and J lost 8 bases; unmatched junction nucleotides: 6. CDR1 and CDR2 (germline): MNHNS, SASEGT. The CDR3 extends over 15 amino acids. The CDR3 reads CASSEGDRRLEKLFF. For the CDR3, the DNA is TGTGCCAGCAGTGAAGGGGACAGGAGGTTGGAAAAACTGTTTTTT.

The V call is TRBV29-1, the J call TRBJ2-3; D is unresolved. CDR1 and CDR2 (germline): SQVTM, ANQGSEA. V lost 7 bases to trimming and J lost 0 bases, with 8 bases between them. This CDR3 region has 12 residues. The CDR3 region is CSAATSTDTQYF. CDR3 DNA: TGCAGCGCCGCGACTAGCACAGATACGCAGTATTTT.

The chain carries TRBV13 and TRBJ1-2; D ambiguous. Germline CDR1 is PRHDT and CDR2 is FYEKMQ (reference sequence). Trimming removed 5 bases at V and 3 bases at J, with 7 bases between. The CDR3 runs to 12 residues. DNA of the CDR3: TGTGCCAGCAGCCCCCCATACTATGGCTACACCTTC. Protein: CASSPPYYGYTF. Variable domain in full (rest from reference TRBV13 and TRBJ1-2): AAGVIQSPRHLIKEKRETATLKCYPIPRHDTVYWYQQGPGQDPQFLISFYEKMQSDKGSIPDRFSAQQFSDYHSELNMSSLELGDSALYFCASSPPYYGYTFGSGTRLTVV.

V gene TRBV19 combines with J gene TRBJ2-7; 7 bases line up with TRBD2. Germline trimming cut 4 bases from V and 0 bases from J; bases unmatched to any gene: 12. CDR3 length: 17 residues. Per the germline V gene, CDR1 is LNHDA and CDR2 is SQIVND (reference sequence). CDR3 bases: TGTGCCAGTAGTAAGGGATCGACAGCGGGACTCTCCTACGAGCAGTACTTC. Amino acids: CASSKGSTAGLSYEQYF.

V and J are TRBV11-2 and TRBJ2-1; TRBD2 matches 12 bases. The CDR3 extends over 17 amino acids. V dropped 5 bases and J dropped 4; count of bases not matched to a gene: 9. Germline loops: CDR1 SGHAT, CDR2 FQNNGV. This CDR3 is CASSPRTSGTVYNEQFF. CDR3 sequence (DNA): TGTGCCAGCAGCCCACGGACTAGCGGGACTGTATACAATGAGCAGTTCTTC.

V usage is TRBV2 and J usage is TRBJ1-4; the match to TRBD1 covers 9 bases. CDR3 length equals 14 residues. Germline loops: CDR1 SNHLY, CDR2 FYNNEI. The J segment lost 6 bases and the V segment lost 5 bases, leaving 4 bases of the junction unmatched. The CDR3 DNA is TGTGCCAGCAGTACCGACAGGGGGGATGAAAAACTGTTTTTT. It specifies CASSTDRGDEKLFF.

The chain couples TRBV6-5 to TRBJ1-1; D gene uncertain. Looked up from germline, CDR1 is MNHEY and CDR2 is SVGAGI. V dropped 5 bases and J dropped 1 base, with 8 bases sitting between them. The CDR3 runs 13 residues. CDR3 DNA: TGTGCCAGCAGTAACAGCAAGAACACTGAAGCTTTCTTT. Protein: CASSNSKNTEAFF.

CDR3 DNA: TGTGCCAGCTCAGCTACGGGACAGTTCGTGGGGAACACTGAAGCTTTCTTT. This codes for CASSATGQFVGNTEAFF. The rearrangement links TRBV18 to TRBJ1-1; 7 positions agree with TRBD1. Germline CDR1 is KGHSH and CDR2 is LQKENI. J gave up 1 base and V 5 bases, and 13 bases lay outside the gene matches. The CDR3 extends over 17 amino acids.

The chain is built from TRBV12-3 or TRBV12-4 and TRBJ1-5; TRBD1 might be the D (6 bases). This CDR3 is built from 13 residues. Trimming took off 5 bases at V and 3 bases at J, with 8 bases between the two ends. The CDR3: CASSDRYNQPQHF. CDR3 nucleotides: TGTGCCAGCAGTGACAGGTACAATCAGCCCCAGCATTTT.

The J gene is TRBJ2-1, the V gene TRBV5-4; 8 nucleotides line up with TRBD2. Trimming at V came to 3 bases and at J to 6 bases, leaving 11 bases not matched to a gene. CDR1 and CDR2 from the germline V gene are SGHNT and YYREEE (reference sequence). The CDR3 has 16 residues. The CDR3 loop is CASSSAGTRNRNEQFF. The CDR3 DNA sequence: TGTGCCAGCAGCTCAGCCGGGACTAGGAACCGCAATGAGCAGTTCTTC.

The J gene is TRBJ2-1, the V gene TRBV7-2; 7 bases align to TRBD2. The CDR3 contains 17 residues. Germline CDR1 reads SGHTA; CDR2 reads FQGNSA. V lost 5 bases to trimming and J lost 6 bases; unmatched junction nucleotides: 16. The CDR3 sequence: CASSARDLRLAGNEQFF. CDR3 in DNA: TGTGCCAGCAGCGCTAGAGACCTTAGACTAGCCGGCAATGAGCAGTTCTTC.

The genes are TRBV15 and TRBJ1-1; the D gene is possibly TRBD1 (5 bases). Trimming removed 6 bases from V and 2 bases from J, with 10 bases in between. Germline V gene sequence: CDR1 LNHNV, CDR2 YYDKDF (reference sequence). The CDR3 runs 13 residues. In nucleotides, the CDR3 is TGTGCCACCAGGTTCAGGGATAACACTGAAGCTTTCTTT. Encoded protein: CATRFRDNTEAFF. Full variable domain (rest looked up from reference TRBV15 and TRBJ1-1): DAMVIQNPRYQVTQFGKPVTLSCSQTLNHNVMYWYQQKSSQAPKLLFHYYDKDFNNEADTPDNFQSRRPNTSFCFLDIRSPGLGDTAMYLCATRFRDNTEAFFGQGTRLTVV.

This sequence joins TRBV6-5 and TRBJ2-4; 12 positions agree with TRBD2. V shed 5 bases and J 7 bases; nucleotides not matched to a gene: 6. This CDR3 is 15 amino acids long. Per the germline V gene, CDR1 is MNHEY and CDR2 is SVGAGI. This CDR3 reads CASSRRLAGENIQYF. The CDR3 region has the DNA TGTGCCAGCAGTCGCCGACTAGCGGGAGAGAACATTCAGTACTTC.

This clone was observed a few times. The rearrangement joins TRBV7-9 to TRBJ2-7; a weak D match, TRBD1 (6 bases). The V and J ends lost 4 bases and 3 bases respectively, with 13 bases between them. The germline CDR1 and CDR2 sequences are SEHNR and FQNEAQ (reference sequence). The CDR3 runs 14 residues. CDR3: CASSSGQTYYEQYF. The CDR3 DNA is TGTGCCAGCAGCTCGGGACAAACTTACTACGAGCAGTACTTC. The full variable domain, in which reference TRBV7-9 and TRBJ2-7 provide the parts outside the CDR3, is DTGVSQNPRHKITKRGQNVTFRCDPISEHNRLYWYRQTLGQGPEFLTYFQNEAQLEKSRLLSDRFSAERPKGSFSTLEIQRTEQGDSAMYLCASSSGQTYYEQYFGPGTRLTVT.